Listed here is a single T cell receptor beta chain. The sample originates from a study of response to subunit inactivated influenza vaccine. TCRdb passed the RT-PCR reads through MiXCR, listing each CDR3 protein once. Of about 540,000 distinct CDR3 sequences detected, 20% to 25% appear once; the ten largest clones hold about 3%. This same sample was also part of a study on T cells expressing NK-cell markers. That work states: 5'RACE template switching with UMIs generated TCR beta cDNA. Seven HCMV-seropositive donors and one seronegative donor made up the eight sequenced donors. Dominant NKG2C+ clonotypes were found to form roughly 1.0-7.0% of CD8+ T cells in five to seven donors.

The source of this sequence is a man aged 50 to 60 who received an inactivated influenza vaccine. This material consisted of CD4+ T cells sorted from PBMCs, taken 12 days after vaccination.

The CDR3 DNA follows: TGTGCCAGCAGTTCCCAGGGAGGCACTGAAGCTTTCTTT. Translated, it gives CASSSQGGTEAFF. The chain links TRBV6-5 to TRBJ1-1; D is perhaps TRBD1 (5 bases). CDR3 length: 13 residues. V was pared by 4 bases and J by 4 bases, with 10 bases between. Per germline, CDR1 MNHEY and CDR2 SVGAGI.